The rows below give T cell receptor beta chains drawn from one sample of a study of monozygotic twins with inflammatory bowel disease. TCRdb reprocessed the 5' RACE reads and keeps a single row for each CDR3 protein, giving no DNA. With 400,000 to 500,000 distinct CDR3 sequences in the sample, the ten largest clones hold around 2.5%. The sample taken for sequencing was blood. These receptor sequences come from a human donor with ulcerative colitis or Crohn's disease, or a healthy co-twin of an affected twin (not recorded which). The CDR3 runs from the conserved cysteine through the conserved F or W.

j_call	v_call	cdr3_aa
TRBJ1-2	TRBV5-1	CASSLELAVANYGYTF
TRBJ2-1	TRBV7-2	CASSHPGNEQFF
TRBJ1-1	TRBV7-9	CASSLIQEAFF
TRBJ2-1	TRBV6-1	CASKAPGTFYNEQFF
TRBJ1-1	TRBV5-1	CASSLYTGTPTEAFF
TRBJ2-7	TRBV11-2	CASSLEPRTEQYF
TRBJ2-5	TRBV5-1	CASSLGGPTQETQYF
TRBJ2-7	TRBV5-1	CASSLEGFNEQYF
TRBJ1-5	TRBV20-1	CSAGQAVQPQHF
TRBJ2-1	TRBV5-1	CASSFQRETYNEQFF
TRBJ2-3	TRBV5-1	CASSLDPGGNTDTQYF
TRBJ1-5	TRBV19	CASSTLTGLNQPQHF
TRBJ2-6	TRBV7-2	CASSFSPGTGANVLTF
TRBJ1-1	TRBV30	CAWSVRGGMNTEAFF
TRBJ2-5	TRBV19	CASSGLAGADQYF
TRBJ1-2	TRBV19	CASKLGAGYTF
TRBJ2-5	TRBV19	CASSIHVGQETQYF
TRBJ2-5	TRBV24-1	CATSGQRETQYF
TRBJ1-1	TRBV5-1	CASSLAGQGAGDTEAFF
TRBJ1-6	TRBV30	CAWREDRFYAPLHF
TRBJ2-7	TRBV5-4	CASSGGRAGGGEQYF
TRBJ1-6	TRBV15	CATREGPDSPLHF
TRBJ2-1	TRBV12-3/TRBV12-4	CASSKSGSSYNEQFF
TRBJ2-7	TRBV5-4	CASSGTDTTPYEQYF
TRBJ1-5	TRBV7-9	CASSFDPTGQGAQPQHF
TRBJ2-3	TRBV7-4	CASSPGGSGGFSDTQYF
TRBJ2-1	TRBV27	CASSLSRYGEQFF
TRBJ2-7	TRBV5-5	CASSRDRVIEQYF
TRBJ2-7	TRBV7-2	CASSLVSEQYF
TRBJ2-7	TRBV6-1	CASTSSGVNEQYF
TRBJ1-5	TRBV27	CASSQLAGGSQPQHF
TRBJ2-3	TRBV12-3/TRBV12-4	CASSKTDTQYF
TRBJ1-5	TRBV24-1	CATSAPARQGRSSSNQPQHF
TRBJ2-3	TRBV7-3	CASSQYGDTQYF
TRBJ1-2	TRBV30	CACYRGRGDFYGYTF
TRBJ2-7	TRBV5-4	CASSFEGRAFDEQYF
TRBJ1-1	TRBV29-1	CSVVSGLRNTEAFF
TRBJ1-2	TRBV29-1	CSVETPPYGYTF
TRBJ2-1	TRBV28	CASSFPGGPYNEQFF
TRBJ2-2	TRBV19	CASSIKREGHTGELFF
TRBJ2-5	TRBV28	CASSLRAQETQYF
TRBJ2-7	TRBV18	CASSPLPTYEQYF
TRBJ2-1	TRBV18	CASSPPMGPYDKEQFF